This entry lists 9 T cell receptor beta chains sequenced from one sample in a study of T cells in Graves' hyperthyroidism and ophthalmopathy. RNA transcripts served as the template for amplifying TCR beta CDR3 regions. Primed by the HTBI set, a first-round RT-PCR was run on the TCR CDR3. TCRdb re-called the multiplex PCR reads through MiXCR, storing one row per CDR3 protein. The sample yields fewer than 450,000 distinct CDR3 sequences, over 11% seen once. The sequencing sample was made of blood. These receptors were collected from a man over 45 with Graves' ophthalmopathy.

This clonotype showed up many times. This chain connects TRBV7-9 to TRBJ2-3; D possibly matches TRBD1 or TRBD2 (5 bases each). The CDR3 has 14 amino acids. Germline V lookup: CDR1 SEHNR, CDR2 FQNEAQ (reference sequence). The V gene lost 5 bases and the J gene lost 0 bases, with 9 bases spanning the gap. Written as DNA, the CDR3 is TGTGCCAGCAGCCGGGACGATAGCACAGATACGCAGTATTTT. Amino acids: CASSRDDSTDTQYF.

The table lists this clonotype with a few counts. V gene TRBV19 combines with J gene TRBJ1-5; D unresolved. V was cut by 7 bases and J by 3 bases, with 10 bases left in between. The CDR3 extends over 13 amino acids. Germline CDR1 and CDR2: LNHDA and SQIVND (reference sequence). CDR3 loop: CASTVTYNQPQHF. CDR3 nucleotides: TGTGCCAGTACTGTGACGTACAATCAGCCCCAGCATTTT.

This clonotype was found many times. The CDR3 loop is CASGQTGTVQETQYF. The CDR3 nucleotides are TGTGCTAGTGGTCAAACCGGGACAGTCCAAGAGACCCAGTACTTC. The V call is TRBV12-5, the J call TRBJ2-5; 7 nucleotides align to TRBD1. This CDR3 is 15 amino acids long. Germline V gene sequence: CDR1 LGHNT, CDR2 FRNRAP. V was pared by 5 bases and J by 1 base, with 7 bases of the junction left unmatched.

This clonotype was recorded at least ten times. The chain uses TRBV27 and TRBJ2-3; D remains unclear. The length of the CDR3 is 14 residues. The germline gives CDR1 MNHEY, CDR2 SMNVEV (reference sequence). V was pared by 0 bases and J by 3 bases, with 7 bases between. The CDR3, as DNA: TGTGCCAGCAGTTTATCGGTCACAACAGATACGCAGTATTTT. It is translated as CASSLSVTTDTQYF.

The chain carries TRBV19 and TRBJ1-5; maybe TRBD1 (6 bases). This CDR3 is built from 14 residues. Germline values: CDR1 LNHDA, CDR2 SQIVND (reference sequence). V was clipped by 9 bases and J by 4 bases, with 16 bases between them. CDR3: CASKSGTKNQPQHF. CDR3 sequence (DNA): TGTGCCAGCAAATCGGGGACAAAGAATCAGCCCCAGCATTTT.

This clonotype was seen a few times. The chain has TRBV25-1 and TRBJ2-7; D ambiguous. V lost 1 base and J 0 bases, leaving 10 bases between the germline ends. The CDR3 is 15 amino acids. Germline V gene lookup returns CDR1 MGHDK and CDR2 SYGVNS. CDR3 sequence: CASSESALSSYEQYF. Here the CDR3 DNA reads TGTGCCAGCAGTGAATCGGCCTTGAGCTCCTACGAGCAGTACTTC.

This clonotype was seen repeatedly, ten times or more. The chain links TRBV5-1 to TRBJ2-7, with a possible D match to TRBD1 (5 bases). Germline-derived CDR1 and CDR2 are SGHRS and YFSETQ. The CDR3 sequence is 14 residues long. V dropped 0 bases and J dropped 4 bases, with 11 bases sitting between them. The CDR3 DNA follows: TGCGCCAGCAGCTTGGAGGCAGGGCCTTACGAGCAGTACTTC. Residues: CASSLEAGPYEQYF.

This clonotype was found many times. This chain uses TRBV11-2 with TRBJ2-1, with D perhaps TRBD1 (6 bases). Looked up from germline, CDR1 is SGHAT and CDR2 is FQNNGV. This CDR3 region has 16 residues. Trimming removed 5 bases from V and 3 bases from J, with 17 bases in between. The CDR3 reads CASSPVPGQIYNEQFF. CDR3 nucleotides: TGTGCCAGCAGCCCCGTACCGGGACAAATCTACAATGAGCAGTTCTTC.

In this sample, this clonotype turned up many times. The chain uses TRBV18 and TRBJ2-7; D is unclear. The CDR3 runs 12 residues. The germline V gene encodes CDR1 KGHSH and CDR2 LQKENI. Trimming left V 2 bases short and J 2 bases short, with 4 bases between. CDR3 protein: CASSPTTYEQYF. CDR3 DNA: TGTGCCAGCTCACCAACAACCTACGAGCAGTACTTC.